This TCR beta chain was sequenced in a study of T cell responses to AZD1222 COVID-19 vaccine (dated by TCRdb to the early 2020s). Background on the whole study: A total of approximately 250 trial participants underwent TCR sequencing, of whom about 210 had received two doses of AZD1222 and about 26 had received two doses of the MenACWY control vaccine. Trial participants were enrolled into age subgroups of 18-55, 56-69 and 70-plus years, which contained approximately 150, 28 and 58 TCR-sequenced participants, respectively. The full study reports these points: The vaccine-associated CD4 TCRs covered the entire spike protein, and the dominant responses fell in regions 160-218 and 743-854. Most participants were white British and females outnumbered males, and the authors suggested that clonal diversity may have been underestimated. Spike-specific TCR breadth and depth rose significantly after two AZD1222 doses compared with day 0 and with MenACWY recipients. Reportedly, close to half of the unique spike-specific TCRs recognized epitopes lying outside the regions that are mutated in the B.1.351 and B.1.1.7 variants. In the small 56-69-year group, the increase in depth fell short of significance, most likely because of low power. Conclusions about previously exposed vaccinees are limited because only six or seven AZD1222 recipients were SARS-CoV-2 seropositive at baseline. No day 14 peak-response samples were available, so repertoires were characterized only after the peak T cell response.

Concerning this clone itself: Its cognate antigen has yet to be identified. Base qualities are not provided; no much larger clone lies one nucleotide away.

The CDR3 regions of human TCRbeta chains were subjected to immunosequencing. The authors' analysis ran thus. TCRs in the repertoires were compared against a reference library of SARS-CoV-2-specific TCRs that had been generated with the MIRA antigen-specificity platform. Breadth was defined as the fraction of unique TCRs that were SARS-CoV-2-associated, and depth was defined as the fraction of total T cells that were SARS-CoV-2-associated. Using the MIRA data, each spike-specific TCR was mapped to the spike region that the TCR reacts to and placed in a CD4 or CD8 class. Log10-transformed breadth and depth values were compared by one-way ANOVA with Sidak's multiple comparisons tests. What TCRdb holds here is the immuneACCESS table cut down to in-frame rearrangements. Part of the clones is not present; checked against another copy, under half of the missing clones reflect an unresolved V gene, and the others are unexplained. The V and J calls and clone size come from that table; D and trimming were worked out from the DNA. This sample is represented by 95,000 or so clones; 85% to 90% of them were singletons. In total, the top ten clones hold about 2.8% of the sample.

Reading the label with the study, this specimen's time point is: baseline before first vaccination. The meaning of the sample's treatment or condition label: meningococcal conjugate vaccine given as trial control. The vaccinee samples were drawn from two UK trials, COV001 and COV002, one of which was a single-blind randomized controlled phase 2/3 trial testing AZD1222 (ChAdOx1 nCoV-19) in healthy adults. For TCRbeta chain sequencing, PBMC samples from trial participants were taken at day 0 and at day 28 after the second dose. CDR1 LNHDA and CDR2 SQIVND were looked up in the germline V gene (reference sequence). V ends up 5 bases short and J 5 bases short, with an unmatched junction base count of 7. The cysteine opens and the phenylalanine closes a CDR3 of 15 amino acids. Of the read, only the CDR3 DNA is kept; its 45 bases are in frame from base 1.

The sample was peripheral blood, taken on day 0 of MenACWY control vaccination. The TCR comes from an adult in good health. The chain is assembled from TRBV19 and TRBJ1-5; 9 bases in the junction line up with TRBD1. The sequenced DNA: TGTGCCAGTAGTGCCTTCACAGGGGGCCATCAGCCCCAGCATTTT. Its product reads: CASSAFTGGHQPQHF. The full variable domain, completed from the reference TRBV19 and TRBJ1-5 proteins outside the CDR3, reads DGGITQSPKYLFRKEGQNVTLSCEQNLNHDAMYWYRQDPGQGLRLIYYSQIVNDFQKGDIAEGYSVSREKKESFPLTVTSAQKNPTAFYLCASSAFTGGHQPQHFGDGTRLSIL.